This TCR beta chain stems from a study of cytomegalovirus exposure and HLA in healthy donors (dated by TCRdb to the late 2010s). For the wider study: In an earlier analysis of some 610 of the donors, 250 to 300 Gb of sequence data and some 100 million unique TCR beta sequences from roughly 190 million T cells were reported. An early release covering roughly 580 HLA-typed donors comprised roughly 300 gigabases of sequencing data and about 90 million unique TCR sequences. Of the roughly 390 genotyped donors, around 81% fell in the genetic ancestry cluster associated with self-reported Caucasian donors. The study aimed to test whether cataloging public T cell receptors could reveal signatures of past pathogen exposure. Using immunosequencing, the study profiled T cell repertoires from 666 subjects and related those repertoires to cytomegalovirus serostatus. Besides the first cohort of 550 to 750 subjects, a separate validation cohort made up of some 110 different subjects was used. To predict cytomegalovirus infection status, the study brought together high-throughput TCR immunosequencing, statistical association of individual TCRs with disease status, and machine learning. A later analysis re-examined previously published TCR beta repertoires from hundreds of donors and added high-resolution HLA genotyping to investigate patterns of TCR occurrence. Rather than drawing on any new phenotypic data, the later analysis identified candidate immune exposures from TCR beta sequences and the way those sequences occurred across donors. To decide whether each TCR beta V gene segment behaved as functional or pseudogenic, an earlier analysis of approximately 600 of the donors relied on high-throughput TCR beta sequencing. Donor age, sex, ethnicity and CMV serostatus were compiled together with the repertoire data. A later genetic analysis used genome-wide SNP genotypes for about 65% of the 666 donors, treating that subset as a discovery cohort. All discovery cohort repertoires had been generated on a single sequencing platform. Both class I and class II loci were covered by HLA typing, at four-digit resolution. The number of typed donors differed by locus: about 620-640 for A, B, C, DRB1 and DQB1; 500 to 550 for DQA1; about 600 for DPA1; and roughly 490 for DPB1. Because of strong linkage in the cohort, four or five DR-DQ haplotypes were treated as single units for association and clustering. Across some 400 genotyped donors of the cohort, an average of roughly 250,000 unique TCR beta nucleotide sequences per donor were sequenced, and roughly a sixth of those sequences were non-productive.

Preparation of the library involved the immunoSEQ multiplex PCR assay. For the multiplex PCR, a mixture combining 60 forward primers for TCR Vbeta segments and 13 reverse primers for TCR Jbeta segments was used. Amplification of the CDR3 region of rearranged TCR beta genes was performed with a multiplex PCR assay on genomic DNA. The Illumina HiSeq System was used to sequence the amplified TCR beta libraries as 87-base-pair reads. Per the source publication's procedure: A later analysis counted 75 million to 100 million unique TCR beta chains across the 550 to 750 repertoires, and approximately 11 million of these chains were shared by at least two donors. To remove PCR and sequencing errors, raw reads were error-corrected and collapsed into unique sequences using a nearest-neighbor algorithm that merged closely related sequences. Alignment of CDR3 sequences to IMGT reference sequences was used to assign V, D and J gene segments. For a sequence to be retained, a match of at least six nucleotides was required to both a V gene segment and a J gene segment. Rearrangements were classified as productive when the CDR3 lacked stop codons and remained in frame with V and J, and all other rearrangements were classified as non-productive. CDR3 was defined according to IMGT convention as the region running from the second conserved V-encoded cysteine to the conserved J-encoded phenylalanine. In an earlier analysis of 587 of the donors, sequences lacking an unambiguous match to a single V gene segment were excluded. In an earlier analysis of several hundred of the donors, V segments were called functional above 56.7% productive rearrangements and were called segregating when the between-donor standard deviation exceeded 5%. A statistical classification framework was built to diagnose cytomegalovirus status from the catalog of TCR beta chain sequences. V and J gene assignment, in a later analysis, came from comparing TCR nucleotide sequences with IMGT/GENE-DB human TR gene sequences. Using the TCRdist pipeline, a later analysis assigned CDR3 sequences along with most-parsimonious VDJ recombination scenarios. A later analysis defined each TCR beta chain by its CDR3 amino acid sequence plus V-gene family, and excluded reads lacking a unique V-gene family. As a way to deal with suspected cross-contamination and a sequencing artifact, a later analysis dropped nearly 600 nucleotide sequences that were highly shared and had low generation probability. A later analysis calculated a clonal expansion index for each public chain from normalized within-repertoire ranks of inferred template counts. In a later analysis, generation probabilities were computed with a VDJ recombination model fitted to out-of-frame rearrangements, and the resulting probabilities were checked against IGoR. A later analysis scored TCR-TCR, TCR-HLA and TCR-CMV co-occurrence with hypergeometric tests, applying a repertoire-size bias correction to TCR pairs. A later analysis estimated false discovery rates by permuting HLA or CMV assignments 20 times. In a later analysis, co-occurring TCRs were grouped using DBSCAN, and TCRdist sequence similarity was added for clustering within HLA-allele-positive subsets. For co-occurrence clustering, repertoires with fewer than 30,000 or more than 120,000 public chains were excluded, along with five or six repertoires with anomalous nucleotide sharing. Drawn from immuneACCESS, this table holds only the in-frame rearrangements with V and J called that TCRdb kept. Clones are partly lost; checked studies trace under half to an unresolved V gene and leave the rest unexplained. V and J calls and clone size come straight from that table; D and trimming were deduced from the DNA. This sample gives around 170,000 clones in total; roughly 82% of them show up just once. Together, the top ten hold over 2.5% of the sample.

As regards this clone: The antigen it binds to is not known. No clone much larger than this one lies a single base away; base qualities are absent.

The V end loses 6 bases and the J end loses 0 bases, and a stretch of 9 bases separates them. CDR1 and CDR2, looked up from the germline V gene, are MNHNS and SASEGT. The CDR3, from cysteine to phenylalanine, totals 13 residues. Just CDR3 DNA is preserved here, 39 bases in frame from base 1. The research as a whole found: In both the original and validation cohorts, the classifier was reported to diagnose cytomegalovirus status with high specificity and sensitivity. The authors suggested that the approach could potentially be extended to other disease states and immunological phenotypes. A later analysis found that TCR association rates varied across HLA loci, with DRB1 alleles showing the most associated TCRs and HLA-C alleles the fewest. Some IMGT-functional V segments, including TRBV6-2 and TRBV6-3, could not be told apart with the 87-base-pair reads, so those segments were excluded. A cluster of highly shared sequence variants was judged likely to represent a technical artifact of the sequencing pipeline. A further reported finding was that TCR beta sequences accurately predicted the HLA-A and HLA-B alleles for most subjects in the first cohort. In a later analysis, HLA-associated TCR beta chains showed more clonal expansion and lower generation probabilities than non-associated chains that were equally common. A later genetic analysis reported fewer N-insertions in productive TCRs among donors in an Asian-associated ancestry cluster than the roughly 700-donor mean. For the cohort, immune exposure information was limited to CMV serostatus. According to a later analysis, parvovirus B19, influenza, CMV and Epstein-Barr virus appeared linked to several top co-occurrence clusters. When HLA alleles, especially DR and DQ, strongly co-occurred, attributing TCR associations to individual alleles was difficult. A later analysis associated approximately 17,000 TCR beta sequences with specific HLA alleles at a false discovery rate of 0.05. V-gene and J-gene trimming of TCR beta chains was associated with a missense DCLRE1C variant in a later genetic analysis, and the association was replicated in an independent cohort. Because HLA typing was unavailable for some donors at each locus, only the typed subset was used in association tests. Correlated functional status among segregating V segments might be attributable to linkage disequilibrium, but an unknown experimental factor could not be ruled out. The study gave a list of around 170 TCR beta chains associated with cytomegalovirus. Most TCR sequences were seen in very few donors, while some public TCRs were found in many individuals. In an earlier analysis of 587 of the donors, most TCR beta V segments appeared in productive rearrangements about 87% or about 30% of the time, broadly matching IMGT annotations. Sequencing depth was assumed to be roughly uniform across donors in the presence/absence analyses, though that assumption may not hold. About 17 rarely observed V segments, including chromosome 9 orphons, were excluded from the earlier analysis of approximately 500 of the donors because counts were too low. Three of the identified cytomegalovirus-associated TCR beta chains were confirmed in vitro to be specific for cytomegalovirus antigens. The cohort was sequenced for TCR beta chains only, and without alpha or paired-chain data the features that could be detected were limited. A later analysis found that most CMV-associated TCR beta chains appeared HLA-restricted, with HLA associations seemingly driven largely by CMV exposure.

The cohort consisted of 600 to 700 healthy bone marrow donors. At the time of sampling, all cohort members were nominally healthy, though unrecorded immune exposures were likely present. The donor was CMV seropositive and was included in the group of some 290 seropositive cohort members. A peripheral blood sample was provided by each donor, and peripheral blood mononuclear cells were used for TCR beta sequencing. The Qiagen DNeasy Blood Extraction Kit was used to extract genomic DNA from the blood cell samples. The V and J segments used are TRBV6-1 and TRBJ2-7; confidence is insufficient to name the D gene. This clonotype was sampled from a woman in her 50s in good health and CMV-seropositive. Sequences were obtained from PBMCs. The CDR3 amino acid sequence is: CASRLASSYEQYF. Read as DNA, the sequence is TGTGCCAGCAGGCTTGCCAGCTCCTACGAGCAGTACTTC.